The rows below give T cell receptor beta chains drawn from one sample of a study of T cells after yellow fever vaccination. TCRdb re-called the 5' RACE reads through MiXCR, storing one row per CDR3 protein. The sample lists about 400,000 distinct CDR3 sequences, about 6.2% occurring once. The source material was PBMCs, sampled 5 days after the yellow fever booster vaccination. These receptors were collected from a man in his thirties or forties who received the YFV17D yellow fever vaccine. Both conserved end residues are part of each CDR3. The D gene is left open where the match is weak. Rows may omit the clone size; those that give it use once, few, many or a size class.

abundance	d_gene	v_gene	j_gene	CDR3aa	CDR3nt
many	.	TRBV18	TRBJ2-2	CASSPGRNTGELFF	TGTGCCAGCTCACCCGGACGGAACACCGGGGAGCTGTTTTTT
.	TRBD2	TRBV13	TRBJ2-3	CASSTPGGSSGRPYHTQYF	TGTGCCAGCAGCACCCCTGGGGGGTCCAGCGGGAGGCCCTACCATACGCAGTATTTT
.	TRBD2	TRBV3-1	TRBJ2-1	CASSQLLGGGTYNEQFF	TGTGCCAGCAGCCAACTCTTAGGCGGGGGGACCTACAATGAGCAGTTCTTC
many	.	TRBV6-1	TRBJ2-7	CATKGWDKPYEQYF	TGTGCCACGAAGGGATGGGACAAGCCCTACGAGCAGTACTTC
.	.	TRBV7-2	TRBJ2-1	CASSLLSGPTEQFF	TGTGCCAGCAGCTTACTTAGCGGTCCTACTGAGCAGTTCTTC
few	.	TRBV24-1	TRBJ2-3	CATSDSRTVTDTQYF	TGTGCCACCAGTGATTCCCGGACAGTCACAGATACGCAGTATTTT
.	.	TRBV5-4	TRBJ2-7	CASSPKGAGYEQYF	TGTGCCAGCAGCCCTAAAGGGGCAGGTTACGAGCAGTACTTC
.	TRBD1	TRBV15	TRBJ2-2	CATSSGQGDTTGELFF	TGTGCCACCAGCAGCGGACAGGGGGATACCACCGGGGAGCTGTTTTTT
.	TRBD2	TRBV4-3	TRBJ2-2	CASSQSPTSANGELFF	TGCGCCAGCAGCCAATCCCCAACTAGCGCAAACGGGGAGCTGTTTTTT
.	.	TRBV10-3	TRBJ1-2	CAIREKEGLGGYTF	TGTGCCATCAGGGAGAAAGAGGGACTCGGGGGCTACACCTTC
.	TRBD2	TRBV12-3/TRBV12-4	TRBJ2-7	CASSLVTSVYEQYF	TGTGCCAGCAGTTTAGTCACTAGCGTGTACGAGCAGTACTTC
many	.	TRBV7-2	TRBJ2-7	CASSATRLGEQYF	TGTGCCAGCAGCGCCACTCGGCTGGGTGAGCAGTACTTC
few	.	TRBV3-1	TRBJ1-6	CASSPGRPNSPLHF	TGTGCCAGCAGCCCGGGGCGGCCCAATTCACCCCTCCACTTT
.	TRBD2	TRBV20-1	TRBJ2-3	CSARRAGTDTQYF	TGCAGTGCTAGGCGAGCGGGGACAGATACGCAGTATTTT
few	.	TRBV19	TRBJ2-1	CASSIGHGSYNEQFF	TGTGCCAGTAGTATAGGTCACGGGTCTTACAATGAGCAGTTCTTC
.	.	TRBV6-1	TRBJ2-3	CASSPLGTGYHTQYF	TGTGCCAGCAGTCCTTTAGGGACTGGGTACCATACGCAGTATTTT